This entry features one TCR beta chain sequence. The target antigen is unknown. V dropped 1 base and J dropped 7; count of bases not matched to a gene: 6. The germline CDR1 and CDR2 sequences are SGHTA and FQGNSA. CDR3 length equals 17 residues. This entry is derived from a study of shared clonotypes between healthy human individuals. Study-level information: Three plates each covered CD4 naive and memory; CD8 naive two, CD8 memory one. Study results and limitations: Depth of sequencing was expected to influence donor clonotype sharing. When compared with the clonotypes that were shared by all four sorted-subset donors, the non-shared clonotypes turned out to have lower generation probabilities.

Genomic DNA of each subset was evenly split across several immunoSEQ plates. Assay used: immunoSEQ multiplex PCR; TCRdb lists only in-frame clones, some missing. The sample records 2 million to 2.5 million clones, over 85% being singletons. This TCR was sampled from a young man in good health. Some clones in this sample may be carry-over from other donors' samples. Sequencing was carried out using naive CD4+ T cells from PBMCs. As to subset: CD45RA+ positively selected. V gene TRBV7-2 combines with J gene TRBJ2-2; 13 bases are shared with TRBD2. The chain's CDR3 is CASSLGGLAGLGGELFF. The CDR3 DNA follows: TGTGCCAGCAGCTTAGGGGGACTAGCGGGACTCGGCGGGGAGCTGTTTTTT.